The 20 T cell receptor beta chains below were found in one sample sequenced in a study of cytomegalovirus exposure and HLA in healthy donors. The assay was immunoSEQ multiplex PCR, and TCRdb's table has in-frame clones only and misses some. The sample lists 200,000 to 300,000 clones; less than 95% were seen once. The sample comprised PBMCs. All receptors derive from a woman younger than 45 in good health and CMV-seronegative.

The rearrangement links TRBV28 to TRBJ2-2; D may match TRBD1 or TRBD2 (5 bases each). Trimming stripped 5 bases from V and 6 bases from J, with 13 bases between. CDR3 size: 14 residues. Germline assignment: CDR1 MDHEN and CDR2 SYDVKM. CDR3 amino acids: CASSTRGRPGELFF. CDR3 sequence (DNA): TGTGCCAGCAGTACGAGGGGACGGCCCGGGGAGCTGTTTTTT. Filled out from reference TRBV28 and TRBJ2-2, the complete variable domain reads DVKVTQSSRYLVKRTGEKVFLECVQDMDHENMFWYRQDPGLGLRLIYFSYDVKMKEKGDIPEGYSVSREKKERFSLILESASTNQTSMYLCASSTRGRPGELFFGEGSRLTVL.

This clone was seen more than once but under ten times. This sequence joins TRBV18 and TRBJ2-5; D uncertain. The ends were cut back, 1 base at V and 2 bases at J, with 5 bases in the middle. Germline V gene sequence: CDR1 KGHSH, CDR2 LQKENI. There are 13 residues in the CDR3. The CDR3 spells CASSPQGQETQYF. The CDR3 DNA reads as TGTGCCAGCTCACCACAAGGACAAGAGACCCAGTACTTC. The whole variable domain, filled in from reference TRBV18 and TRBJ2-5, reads NAGVMQNPRHLVRRRGQEARLRCSPMKGHSHVYWYRQLPEEGLKFMVYLQKENIIDESGMPKERFSAEFPKEGPSILRIQQVVRGDSAAYFCASSPQGQETQYFGPGTRLLVL.

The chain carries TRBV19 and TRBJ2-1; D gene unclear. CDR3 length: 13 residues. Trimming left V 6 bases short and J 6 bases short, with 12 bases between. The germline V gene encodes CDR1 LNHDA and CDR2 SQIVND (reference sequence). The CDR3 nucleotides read TGTGCCAGTAGCAGCTTAGGCCCCAATGAGCAGTTCTTC. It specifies CASSSLGPNEQFF.

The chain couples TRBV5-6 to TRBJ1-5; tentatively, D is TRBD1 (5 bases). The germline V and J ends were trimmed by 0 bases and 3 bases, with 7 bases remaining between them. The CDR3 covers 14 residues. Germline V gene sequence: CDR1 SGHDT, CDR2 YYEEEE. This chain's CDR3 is CASSLAGPNQPQHF. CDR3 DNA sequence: TGTGCCAGCAGCTTGGCGGGGCCCAATCAGCCCCAGCATTTT.

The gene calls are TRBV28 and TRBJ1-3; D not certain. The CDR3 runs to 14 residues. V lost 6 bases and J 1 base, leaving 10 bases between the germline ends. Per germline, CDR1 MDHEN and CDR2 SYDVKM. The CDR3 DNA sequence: TGTGCCAGCAGCCGAAGGGTGTCTGGAAACACCATATATTTT. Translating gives CASSRRVSGNTIYF.

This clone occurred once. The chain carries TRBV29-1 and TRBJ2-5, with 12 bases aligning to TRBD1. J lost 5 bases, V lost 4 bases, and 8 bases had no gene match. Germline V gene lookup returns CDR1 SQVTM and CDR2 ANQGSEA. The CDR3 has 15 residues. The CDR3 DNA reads TGCAGCGTTGGCGGGGGGGACAGGGGGCTGGAGACCCAGTACTTC. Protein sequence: CSVGGGDRGLETQYF.

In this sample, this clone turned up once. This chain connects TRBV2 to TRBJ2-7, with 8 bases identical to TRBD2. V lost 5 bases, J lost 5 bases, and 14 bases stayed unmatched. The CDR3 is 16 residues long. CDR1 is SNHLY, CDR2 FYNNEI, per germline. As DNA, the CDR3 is TGTGCCAGCAGTAACCCCCTCAGCGGGAGAAGAGACGAGCAGTACTTC. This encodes CASSNPLSGRRDEQYF. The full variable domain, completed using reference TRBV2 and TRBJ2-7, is EPEVTQTPSHQVTQMGQEVILRCVPISNHLYFYWYRQILGQKVEFLVSFYNNEISEKSEIFDDQFSVERPDGSNFTLKIRSTKLEDSAMYFCASSNPLSGRRDEQYFGPGTRLTVT.

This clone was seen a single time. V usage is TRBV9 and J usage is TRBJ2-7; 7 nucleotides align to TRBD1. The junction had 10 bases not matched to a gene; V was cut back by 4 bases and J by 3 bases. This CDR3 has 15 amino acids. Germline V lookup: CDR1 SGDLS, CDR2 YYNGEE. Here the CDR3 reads CASSPGTAKYYEQYF. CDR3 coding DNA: TGTGCCAGCAGCCCGGGGACAGCCAAATACTACGAGCAGTACTTC.

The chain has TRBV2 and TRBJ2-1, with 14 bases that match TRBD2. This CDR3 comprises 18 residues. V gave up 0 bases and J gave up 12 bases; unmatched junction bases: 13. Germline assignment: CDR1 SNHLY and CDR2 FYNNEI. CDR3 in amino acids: CASSEALGTSGSLMRQFF. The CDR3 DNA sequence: TGTGCCAGCAGTGAAGCGCTTGGGACTAGCGGGAGTTTAATGAGGCAGTTCTTC.

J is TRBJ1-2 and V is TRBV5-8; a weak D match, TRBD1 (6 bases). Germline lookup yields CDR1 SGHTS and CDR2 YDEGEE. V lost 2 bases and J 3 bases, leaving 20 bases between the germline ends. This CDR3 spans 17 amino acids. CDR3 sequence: CASSFSFAGAGDYGYTF. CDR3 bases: TGTGCCAGCAGCTTTTCTTTCGCGGGGGCTGGGGACTATGGCTACACCTTC.

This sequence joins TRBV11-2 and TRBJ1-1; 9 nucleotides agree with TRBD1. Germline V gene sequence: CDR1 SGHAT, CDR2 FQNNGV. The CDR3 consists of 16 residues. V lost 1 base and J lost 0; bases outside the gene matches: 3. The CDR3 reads CASSLGQGVLNTEAFF. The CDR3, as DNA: TGTGCCAGCAGCTTAGGACAGGGGGTACTGAACACTGAAGCTTTCTTT.

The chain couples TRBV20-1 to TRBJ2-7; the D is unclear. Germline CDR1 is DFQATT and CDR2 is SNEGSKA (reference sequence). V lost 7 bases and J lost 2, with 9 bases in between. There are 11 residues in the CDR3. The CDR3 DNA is TGCAGTGGGGCCAGCGCCTACGAGCAGTACTTC. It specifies CSGASAYEQYF.

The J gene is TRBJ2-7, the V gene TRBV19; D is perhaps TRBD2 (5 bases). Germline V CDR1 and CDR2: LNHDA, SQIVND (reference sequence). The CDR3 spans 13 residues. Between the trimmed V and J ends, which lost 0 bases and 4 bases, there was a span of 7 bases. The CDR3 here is CASSIDGGYEQYF. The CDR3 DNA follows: TGTGCCAGTAGTATAGATGGAGGTTACGAGCAGTACTTC.

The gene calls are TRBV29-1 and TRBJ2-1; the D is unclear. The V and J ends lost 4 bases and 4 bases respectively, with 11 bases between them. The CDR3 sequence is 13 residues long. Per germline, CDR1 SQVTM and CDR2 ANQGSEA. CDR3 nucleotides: TGCAGCGTTGGGATTGGGCAGTACAATGAGCAGTTCTTC. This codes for CSVGIGQYNEQFF.

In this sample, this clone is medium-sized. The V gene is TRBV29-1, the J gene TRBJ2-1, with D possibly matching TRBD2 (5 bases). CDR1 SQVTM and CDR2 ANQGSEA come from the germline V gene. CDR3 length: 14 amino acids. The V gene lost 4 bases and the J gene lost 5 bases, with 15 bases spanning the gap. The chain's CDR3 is CSVAGITVDNEQFF. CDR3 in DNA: TGCAGCGTTGCCGGGATTACGGTGGACAATGAGCAGTTCTTC.

CDR3 sequence reads: CASSGSQNIQYF. DNA of the CDR3: TGTGCCAGCAGTGGTTCCCAAAACATTCAGTACTTC. This chain joins TRBV2 and TRBJ2-4; D is unclear. Germline V lookup: CDR1 SNHLY, CDR2 FYNNEI. There are 12 residues in the CDR3. Trimming took off 4 bases at V and 5 bases at J, with 6 bases between the two ends.

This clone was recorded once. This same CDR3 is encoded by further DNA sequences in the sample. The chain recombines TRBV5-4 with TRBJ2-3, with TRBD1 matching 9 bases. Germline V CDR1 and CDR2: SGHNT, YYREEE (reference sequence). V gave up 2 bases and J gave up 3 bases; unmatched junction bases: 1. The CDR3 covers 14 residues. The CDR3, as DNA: TGTGCCAGCAGCTTCGGACAGGGGACAGATACGCAGTATTTT. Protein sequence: CASSFGQGTDTQYF.

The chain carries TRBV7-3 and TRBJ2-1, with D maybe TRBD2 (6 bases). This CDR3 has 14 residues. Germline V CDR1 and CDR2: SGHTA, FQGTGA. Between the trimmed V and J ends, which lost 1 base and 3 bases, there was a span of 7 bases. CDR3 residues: CASSLRGLYNEQFF. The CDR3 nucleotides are TGTGCCAGCAGCTTAAGGGGACTCTACAATGAGCAGTTCTTC.

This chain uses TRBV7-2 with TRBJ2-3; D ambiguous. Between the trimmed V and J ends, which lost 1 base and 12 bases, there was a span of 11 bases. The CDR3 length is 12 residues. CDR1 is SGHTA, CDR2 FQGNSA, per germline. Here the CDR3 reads CASSLGVPTQYF. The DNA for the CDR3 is TGTGCCAGCAGCTTAGGGGTGCCTACCCAGTATTTT.

This chain's CDR3 is CASSDLQGELYEQYF. The CDR3 bases are TGTGCCAGCAGTGATCTCCAGGGGGAACTTTACGAGCAGTACTTC. The chain couples TRBV6-1 to TRBJ2-7; 7 nucleotides match TRBD1. With V trimmed by 3 bases and J by 4 bases, 9 bases remained unmatched. The CDR3 sequence is 15 residues long. Germline CDR1 reads MNHNS; CDR2 reads SASEGT.